This T cell receptor (beta chain) was retrieved from a study of early T cells in non-severe SARS-CoV-2 infection. Study results and limitations: VDJdb-based matching was biased toward anti-spike CD8 responses and missed private and CD4 specificities.

CDR1 is LGHDT and CDR2 is YNNKEL in the germline V gene (reference sequence). The V end was cut by 0 bases, the J end by 6 bases, with 18 bases between. The CDR3 is 17 amino acids. TCRdb re-called the 5' RACE reads with MiXCR, one entry per CDR3 protein. The data hold about 67,000 distinct CDR3 sequences, with around 10% observed a single time. This clonotype was seen repeatedly, ten times or more. The antigen remains unidentified. This TCR derives from an adult who was a healthcare worker with PCR-confirmed SARS-CoV-2 infection or an uninfected control (not recorded which). The sequencing input was whole blood. The V call is TRBV3-1, the J call TRBJ2-1, with D possibly TRBD2 on 6 matching bases. The CDR3 bases are TGTGCCAGCAGCCAAGATGGCGGGGCAGGGTTCCTCAATGAGCAGTTCTTC. Protein product: CASSQDGGAGFLNEQFF.